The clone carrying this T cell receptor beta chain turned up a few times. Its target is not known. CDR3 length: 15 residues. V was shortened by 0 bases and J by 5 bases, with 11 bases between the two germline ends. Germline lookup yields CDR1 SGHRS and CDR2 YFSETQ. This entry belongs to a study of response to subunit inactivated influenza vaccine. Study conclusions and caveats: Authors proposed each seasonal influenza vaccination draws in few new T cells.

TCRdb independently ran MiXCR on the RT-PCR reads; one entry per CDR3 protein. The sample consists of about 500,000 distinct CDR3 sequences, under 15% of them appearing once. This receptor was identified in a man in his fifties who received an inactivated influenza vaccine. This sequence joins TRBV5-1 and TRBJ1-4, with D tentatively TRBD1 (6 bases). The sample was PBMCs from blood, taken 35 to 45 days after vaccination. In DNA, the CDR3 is TGCGCCAGCAGCTTGGTGGGACAACCCAATGAAAAACTGTTTTTT. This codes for CASSLVGQPNEKLFF.